Below, one T cell receptor (beta chain) is given with its context. The table lists this clonotype with a few counts. The specificity of this receptor is unknown. Base qualities are not provided; no much larger clone lies one nucleotide away. Ophthalmopathy patients had moderately to severely active disease, Clinical Activity Score of at least 3, NOSPECS grade of at least 4, and duration under 3 months. The study excluded patients with uncontrolled infections, other autoimmune diseases, pregnancy or lactation. Clinical symptoms, serum thyroxine and TRAb, thyroid ultrasound, and orbital computed tomography formed the basis for the diagnoses. PBMCs were isolated from 7.5 to 10 ml of fresh peripheral blood by Ficoll-Paque density gradient centrifugation. Total RNA was extracted using Trizol reagent, and RNA quality was assessed on an Agilent 2100 Bioanalyzer. The TCR beta CDR3 regions were amplified from the RNA transcripts. The TCR CDR3 was subjected to a first round of RT-PCR using the HTBI primer set and the Qiagen OneStep RT-PCR kit. Libraries were constructed in a second round of multiplex PCR, after which size selection and purification were performed. The libraries were sequenced on an Illumina HiSeq2000 using paired-end 100 bp reads. The authors' analysis ran thus. SOAPnuke was used to process the raw data, with reads discarded if the reads contained adapters or uncalled bases, had a mean Phred below 15, or lacked an exact constant-primer or identifier match. COPE v1.2.5 was used to merge the high-quality paired reads, and each unique nucleotide sequence was defined as a clonotype. MiTCR v1.1 was used to align clonotypes to the IMGT TRBV, TRBD and TRBJ reference segments. The analysis was restricted to V-J combinations with a frequency above 0.0001, which together covered 99.2% of the repertoires. A TCS score was defined as the ratio between F50 (clonal expansion) and ExV (chaos), using BLOSUM62-based TCRdist between CDR3 peptides within each V-J. Welch's t-statistics and random forest reduced some 510 V-J features to roughly 13, which were used in a naive Bayes classifier (R e1071). TCRdb applied fastp at Q25 and MiXCR to the public reads, then kept only in-frame beta chains. Rows are combined by CDR3 protein, so each entry shows the most common genes and DNA. TCRdb, rather than the study authors, made the V and J calls. Here the sample has some 530,000 distinct CDR3 sequences; approximately 22% occur a single time. The top ten hold approximately 49% of the sample.

Germline trimming amounts to 6 bases on V and 4 bases on J, with 8 as the count of junction bases outside the gene matches. From the germline V gene (reference sequence), CDR1 is MNHEY and CDR2 is SMNVEV. The CDR3 runs 15 amino acids, cysteine and phenylalanine included. Here the CDR3 DNA is all that survives: 45 bases in frame from base 1. The data originate from a study of T cells in Graves' hyperthyroidism and ophthalmopathy (dated by TCRdb to the late 2010s). Regarding the complete study: Peripheral blood was collected at initial diagnosis, before any treatment. The paper describes TCR Vbeta CDR3 sequencing of around 140 peripheral blood samples, made up of 43 ophthalmopathy patients, more than 70 hyperthyroidism patients and approximately 17 progressor patients. Whether ophthalmopathy could be predicted prospectively was tested in an independent validation cohort made up of 18 to 20 hyperthyroidism patients plus 17 patients who later progressed to ophthalmopathy. After blood sampling, hyperthyroidism patients were treated with methimazole at a starting dose of 30 mg daily, and ophthalmopathy patients were treated with high-dose intravenous methylprednisolone. TCR V-J signatures able to tell the groups apart were searched for in a discovery cohort of some 97 patients, of whom around 43 had Graves' ophthalmopathy and 55 to 65 had stable Graves' hyperthyroidism. Thyroid tissue and blood T-cell repertoires from more than 5 Graves' hyperthyroidism patients were also compared in the study. The 95 to 100 discovery patients were randomly divided into training and test sets at a 7:3 ratio. Study-level results and caveats: During validation, the model predicted progression to ophthalmopathy a median of approximately 7 months ahead of onset, with almost 71% sensitivity and about 72% specificity. A model built on a 13 V-J signature distinguished ophthalmopathy from stable hyperthyroidism, reaching 85% to 90% sensitivity and about 81% specificity in cross-validation and 80%/75% in testing. Sample size was not statistically predetermined, and blinding of investigators to group allocation was not performed. Most expanded thyroid clonotypes (frequency above 0.001) were also detected in blood, a finding suggesting that blood repertoires may reflect thyroid immune responses.

The chain was built from TRBV27 and TRBJ2-2; 7 central nucleotides agree with TRBD1. The clonotype comes from a woman aged 70-85 years with Graves' ophthalmopathy. Material: blood. In nucleotide form, the sequence is TGTGCCAGCAGGCAACCGGGACAGCTCACCGGGGAGCTGTTTTTT. The encoded protein is CASRQPGQLTGELFF.